This T cell receptor beta chain was retrieved from a study of control samples from healthy donors and cancer patients (dated by TCRdb to between 2020 and 2021). The library was made by the immunoSEQ multiplex PCR assay. TCRdb mirrors the immuneACCESS table, restricted to in-frame sequences. Some clones are absent from its copies; in checked studies, under half trace to an unresolved V gene, and the reason for the others is unknown. The sample table lists 99,000 or so clones, 83% of them with a count of one. About 13% of the sample lies in the top ten. Worth noting for this clone: The antigen it recognizes is unknown. Qualities for individual bases were not recorded, and no much larger clone is one base off.

Reading from cysteine to phenylalanine, the CDR3 counts 15 amino acids. Just CDR3 DNA is preserved here, 45 bases in frame from base 1. Ends trimmed: V by 4 bases, J by 5 bases; bases unmatched to a gene: 6. The CDR1 and CDR2 encoded by the germline V gene are SQVTM and ANQGSEA. Sequenced sample: blood. This clonotype was sampled from a woman in her forties or fifties in good health. The chain links TRBV29-1 with TRBJ2-1; 12 of the junction bases match TRBD2. The base sequence is TGCAGCGTTGGCCGACGACTAGCGGGGGACAATGAGCAGTTCTTC. This translates into CSVGRRLAGDNEQFF.